This T cell receptor (beta chain) was obtained from a study of cytomegalovirus exposure and HLA in healthy donors. About the study: Genotyping showed roughly 77% of roughly 400 donors falling in the Caucasian-associated ancestry cluster.

Vbeta (60) and Jbeta (13) primers were used in the PCR. Sequenced by immunoSEQ multiplex PCR; TCRdb stores in-frame clones only, minus some. The data contain roughly 180,000 clones, 70% to 90% of them singletons. What was sequenced was PBMCs. The sequence was collected from a girl under 18 in good health and CMV-seropositive.

CDR3 amino acids: CASSLGEPYEQYF. The CDR3 nucleotides are TGTGCCAGCAGCTTAGGGGAGCCCTACGAGCAGTACTTC. This chain connects TRBV11-1 to TRBJ2-7; D is perhaps TRBD2 (5 bases). CDR3 size: 13 residues. Trimming pared 1 base from V and 2 bases from J, leaving 6 bases between. The germline V gene encodes CDR1 SGHAT and CDR2 FQDESV (reference sequence).